This T cell receptor beta chain was identified in a study of T cell responses to AZD1222 COVID-19 vaccine. Study details: Recipients boosted at about 4 weeks or about 12 weeks are pooled. Whole-study results and caveats: Reports indicate that nearly half of spike-specific TCRs are directed at unmutated variant regions. Every sample of the repertoires postdated the peak T cell response. Mostly white British, mostly female donors; authors suggested clonal diversity may be underestimated.

With 3 bases removed from V and 5 bases from J, the gap between germline ends came to 7 bases. The CDR3 is 12 amino acids. Germline V gene lookup returns CDR1 DFQATT and CDR2 SNEGSKA (reference sequence). About this clone itself: The antigen is not known.

The data were produced by immunoSEQ multiplex PCR, yet TCRdb's version contains in-frame clones alone and is incomplete. The repertoire consists of 140,000 to 150,000 clones, with roughly 92% occurring once and the leading ten covering roughly 3.7%. This clonotype originated in an adult in good health. The chain employs TRBV20-1 and TRBJ1-4; D remains unclear. Sequenced material: peripheral blood, taken on day 0 of AZD1222 vaccination. The CDR3 DNA sequence: TGCAGTGCTAGTAGGCCGAATGAAAAACTGTTTTTT. Amino acids: CSASRPNEKLFF.